This is a list of T cell receptor beta chains from one sample in a study of vaccination and CD4 T cells after COVID-19. What these receptors recognize is not known. MiXCR, applied by TCRdb to the PCR reads, yields one record per CDR3 protein. The sample contains under 4,500 distinct CDR3 sequences, approximately 30% of which appear only once. Material: CD4+ T cells from blood, cultured in vitro. These receptors originate from a human donor who had recovered from COVID-19. Each CDR3 is given with its conserved first and last residue. D genes are given only for firm matches. Size is omitted from some rows. Given values are once, few, many or a class for expanded clones.

NA NA TRBJ1-1 TRBV20-1 CSATTVMNTEAFF TGCAGTGCCACGACAGTAATGAACACTGAAGCTTTCTTT
NA few TRBJ2-5 TRBV5-3 CASSLIYQETQYF TGTGCCAGCAGCTTGATATACCAAGAGACCCAGTACTTC
NA NA TRBJ2-7 TRBV30 CAWRPRDRISYEQYF TGTGCCTGGAGGCCCCGGGACCGGATCTCCTACGAGCAGTACTTC
TRBD1 once TRBJ1-3 TRBV29-1 CSVRAGGGNTIYF TGCAGCGTTAGGGCAGGGGGTGGAAACACCATATATTTT
NA medium-sized TRBJ1-2 TRBV6-1 CASSKGYGYTF TGTGCCAGCTCGAAGGGCTATGGCTACACCTTC
NA NA TRBJ1-1 TRBV6-1 CASRNPTGNEAFF TGTGCCAGCAGAAACCCAACAGGTAATGAAGCTTTCTTT
TRBD1 NA TRBJ1-4 TRBV15 CATSRGQGNEKLFF TGTGCCACCAGCAGAGGACAGGGTAATGAAAAACTGTTTTTT
NA few TRBJ1-3 TRBV6-1 CASSASNRAGNTIYF TGTGCCAGCAGCGCCAGCAACAGGGCCGGAAACACCATATATTTT
NA NA TRBJ1-1 TRBV5-1 CASSLDQDAEAFF TGCGCCAGCAGCTTGGACCAGGACGCTGAAGCTTTCTTT
NA NA TRBJ2-7 TRBV12-3/TRBV12-4 CASSLTPRGYEQYF TGTGCCAGCAGTTTAACCCCCCGGGGGTACGAGCAGTACTTC
TRBD1 NA TRBJ2-1 TRBV19 CASSLQGAYNEQFF TGTGCCAGTAGCCTACAGGGGGCGTACAATGAGCAGTTCTTC
NA medium-sized TRBJ2-3 TRBV20-1 CSARASSAPDTQYF TGCAGTGCTAGAGCGAGTTCGGCTCCGGATACGCAGTATTTT
NA few TRBJ2-3 TRBV20-1 CSASRTPSSDTQYF TGCAGTGCTAGCCGGACGCCGTCGTCGGATACGCAGTATTTT
NA few TRBJ1-1 TRBV7-2 CASSSRLGNTEAFF TGTGCCAGCAGTTCCCGACTGGGGAACACTGAAGCTTTCTTT